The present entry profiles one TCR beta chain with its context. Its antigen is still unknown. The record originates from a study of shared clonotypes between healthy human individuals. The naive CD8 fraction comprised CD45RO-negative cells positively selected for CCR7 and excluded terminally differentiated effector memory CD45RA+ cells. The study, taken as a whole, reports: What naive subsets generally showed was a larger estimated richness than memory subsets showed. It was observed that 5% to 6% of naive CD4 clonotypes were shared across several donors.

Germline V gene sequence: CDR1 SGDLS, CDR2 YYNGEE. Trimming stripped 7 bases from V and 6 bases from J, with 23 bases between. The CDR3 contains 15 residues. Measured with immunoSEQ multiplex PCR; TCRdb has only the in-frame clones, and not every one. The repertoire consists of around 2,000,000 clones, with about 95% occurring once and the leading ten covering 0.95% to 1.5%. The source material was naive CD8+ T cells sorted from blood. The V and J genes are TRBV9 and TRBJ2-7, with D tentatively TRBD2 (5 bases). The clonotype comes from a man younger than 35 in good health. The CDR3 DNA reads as TGTGCCAGCGCCATCACGGGGTGGCGGCTCCGCGAGCAGTACTTC. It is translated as CASAITGWRLREQYF.